A single T cell receptor (beta chain) is shown here with its context. Original handling: Scientists estimated how many nucleated cells there were by amplifying reference gene primers. Sequenced by immunoSEQ multiplex PCR; TCRdb stores in-frame clones only, minus some. V and J calls and clone size follow that table, whereas D and trimming were derived from the DNA. The repertoire consists of under 200,000 clones, with around 80% occurring once and the leading ten covering under 9.5%. These data are taken from a study of blood T cell repertoires in COVID-19. Across the whole study: Spain, Italy and the United States supplied samples that represented acute and convalescent COVID-19. PBMCs, B-cell-depleted T cells, or T cells provided the cDNA or gDNA that made up the material.

Germline lookup yields CDR1 MGHRA and CDR2 YSYEKL. The CDR3 loop spans 18 amino acids. V was trimmed by 0 bases and J by 0 bases, leaving 12 bases between them. Cohorts were based on clinical histories the participants reported. This sequence was found in a man aged 45 to 65 who had recovered from COVID-19. Sequencing was carried out using PBMCs or T cells enriched from blood (not recorded which). The chain carries TRBV4-1 and TRBJ1-6, with D maybe TRBD1 (5 bases). This CDR3 is CASSQDGGGSSYNSPLHF. Written as DNA, the CDR3 is TGCGCCAGCAGCCAAGATGGGGGGGGGAGCTCCTATAATTCACCCCTCCACTTT.